The source of this T cell receptor beta chain is a study of monozygotic twins with cystic fibrosis (dated by TCRdb to about 2021). For context, the study as a whole: Barcoded libraries were prepared with roughly 15 PCR cycles from three micrograms of fragmented DNA. Ten female and six male twin pairs, aged about 2.0 to 36.4 years (median about 10 years) and mostly children and adolescents, were included in the cohort. Twins were ranked among more than 900 cohort participants for weight-for-height and FEVPerc (FEV1 disease centile) on the day of blood sampling. Data for three of the twin pairs had already been reported earlier in a different context. TCR beta repertoires were compared within and between 16 monozygotic twin pairs with cystic fibrosis so that genetic influence on V and J gene usage could be assessed. Study-wide conclusions, independent of this receptor: Simpson clonality tended to be low (median roughly 0.0098), which suggests a naive-dominated repertoire, although clonality was higher in the most severely affected patients. Sharing of nucleotide-identical clonotypes was significantly greater within monozygotic CF twin pairs than between unrelated CF individuals (P = 0.000026, Mann-Whitney). V gene usage was most similar to the co-twin for 13 of 16 pairs, and J usage for 8 of 16 pairs, suggesting genetic constraints. The cohort was small, and the number of shared CDR3s showed no association with age, concordance or disease severity.

A note on this clone: The target of this receptor is not known. Base qualities were left out, and no much larger clone turns up one base away.

TCR beta CDR3 regions were amplified by multiplex PCR with the immunoSEQ immune profiling system according to the manufacturer's instructions. An Illumina NextSeq system was used to carry out the sequencing. Per the original workflow: Sequence data were processed on the immunoSEQ Analyzer platform, and clonality was computed as the square root of Simpson's index of productive rearrangements. Jensen-Shannon distance served as the measure of similarity in V and J usage, while OLGA was used to compute CDR3 generation probabilities. Shared CDR3 sequences were searched against the immuneACCESS database (August 2020) and VDJdb (December 2020). TCRdb obtained this table from immuneACCESS and retained in-frame rearrangements with V and J assigned. These tables miss some clones; where compared with another copy, unresolved V genes account for less than half of the shortfall, and the remainder is unexplained. V and J calls and clone size follow that table, whereas D and trimming were derived from the DNA. This sample has fewer than 20,000 clones in its table, and about 97% of those were observed once. The top ten hold roughly 1.8% of the sample.

The cysteine opens and the phenylalanine closes a CDR3 of 14 amino acids. Just CDR3 DNA is preserved here, 42 bases in frame from base 1. A distance of 9 bases separates the germline ends of V and J, which lose 5 bases and 0 bases respectively. The germline V gene supplies CDR1 SGHDT and CDR2 YYEEEE. The twin pairs came from the European Cystic Fibrosis Twin and Sibling Study Cohort, a cohort that recruited patients from roughly 160 CF clinics across 14 European countries. Zygosity and CFTR genotype were verified in-house, and zygosity was tested by multiplex PCR of nine short tandem repeat loci. Peripheral blood was sampled from each twin, with clinical parameters recorded on the day of blood sampling. Genomic DNA was isolated from peripheral blood cells with phenol/chloroform and kept in TE buffer at 4 degrees C.

Material for sequencing was blood. This receptor chain uses TRBV5-6 and TRBJ1-5; perhaps TRBD1 is the D gene, with 5 bases matching. The sequence was obtained from a young woman with cystic fibrosis. The sequenced DNA: TGTGCCAGCAGTTCAGGGTATAGCAATCAGCCCCAGCATTTT. The translation is CASSSGYSNQPQHF.